The T cell receptor beta chain described here comes from a study of human T cells and chemical hapten exposure (dated by TCRdb to the early 2020s). With respect to the entire study: For sensitization, 2% DPC in acetone was applied to an approximately 2 cm by approximately 2 cm area of upper inner arm skin. Throughout the study period of around 25 weeks, patients also received therapeutic DPC doses to the scalp every week. Patch tests used Finn chambers with 0.01% DPC on the upper back, scored after 6 days by International Contact Dermatitis Research Group standards. The mostly female patient cohort included alopecia areata with under or over 50% scalp involvement, alopecia totalis and alopecia universalis. Libraries were pooled for sequencing, and variation in per-sample TCR yields was attributed mainly to small differences in library volumes within the pool. This study followed changes in the peripheral blood TCR repertoire in vivo during primary and secondary sensitization of alopecia patients to the hapten diphenylcyclopropenone (DPC). Blood samples were taken from patients before sensitization (week 0) and at 2, 6 and about 24 weeks after DPC sensitization. About 30 alopecia patients provided blood for TCR sequencing at one to four time points (pre-sensitization, 2, 6 and 24 weeks).

This clonotype was recorded a few times. Its antigen is not yet known. Base qualities are missing; no much larger clone stands one base away. Preparation of the library involved RACE. TCRdb shows the sequencer as NextSeq 500. During library preparation, unique molecular identifiers were attached to individual cDNA molecules so that TCRs could be counted quantitatively and reproducibly. Both TCR alpha and TCR beta chains were sequenced from each blood RNA sample. For the original study's pipeline: Samples had a median of 95,638 TCRs, with a range from 23,224 to 690,600. V, J and CDR3 annotation of the TCR reads was performed with the Decombinator software suite. For the PS versus PT1 abundance plots, all samples were subsampled to the same number of TCRs (28,000). Expanded TCRs were defined as absent before sensitization and observed at least eight times at the 2-week time point. TCRdb redid the processing of the public reads, applying fastp at Q25 and MiXCR, and retained in-frame beta chains. All rows with the same CDR3 protein become a single entry with the most common DNA and genes. TCRdb, not the original authors, processed these V and J calls. A total of more than 250,000 distinct CDR3 sequences appear in this sample, 8.6% of them only once. Less than 3% of the sample is taken by the ten largest.

CDR1 and CDR2 are drawn from the germline V gene: LGHNA, YSLEER. Trimming at the junction amounts to 4 bases on V and 2 bases on J, and the germline ends lie 12 bases apart. The CDR3 numbers 15 residues from cysteine through phenylalanine. Only CDR3 DNA is held: 45 bases, read in frame from base 1. The sample's time point label is to be understood as: pre-sensitization, week 0. The treatment or condition label here, explained by the study, means: therapeutic diphenylcyclopropenone sensitization with weekly scalp DPC. At each patch-test visit, blood was drawn before the patch test was applied. To be eligible, patients had to be aged 18 to 70, diagnosed with alopecia and judged suitable for DPC therapy, while pregnant patients were excluded. Total RNA was extracted from unfractionated whole blood collected in Tempus Blood RNA tubes. What the study reported, not specific to this receptor: Compared with pre-sensitization or healthy control sets, expanded TCRs formed significantly more large CDR3 similarity clusters, which is consistent with antigen-driven responses. DPC sensitization did not change how many TCRs were above 1 in 1000 frequency, and no evidence was found of alterations in global repertoire structure. Patch test score correlated positively with the number of PT1 expanded TCRs, reaching significance at thresholds 8, 16 and 32 but not at 4. Because every patient had alopecia, a presumed autoimmune disease, the patients' immune response might differ from that of healthy individuals. Repeated subsampling changed both the strength of the expansion versus patch-test correlation and the threshold at which the correlation became significant.

This specimen consisted of whole blood, obtained in connection with sensitization to the hapten diphenylcyclopropenone (DPC). The sequence derives from a middle-aged woman with alopecia areata. Some clones in this sample may be carry-over from other donors' samples. This receptor chain uses TRBV4-3 and TRBJ2-1, with TRBD1 perhaps the D gene, on 6 matching bases. CDR3 reads: CASSRQGNPYNEQFF. The DNA is TGCGCCAGCAGCCGGCAGGGGAATCCCTACAATGAGCAGTTCTTC.